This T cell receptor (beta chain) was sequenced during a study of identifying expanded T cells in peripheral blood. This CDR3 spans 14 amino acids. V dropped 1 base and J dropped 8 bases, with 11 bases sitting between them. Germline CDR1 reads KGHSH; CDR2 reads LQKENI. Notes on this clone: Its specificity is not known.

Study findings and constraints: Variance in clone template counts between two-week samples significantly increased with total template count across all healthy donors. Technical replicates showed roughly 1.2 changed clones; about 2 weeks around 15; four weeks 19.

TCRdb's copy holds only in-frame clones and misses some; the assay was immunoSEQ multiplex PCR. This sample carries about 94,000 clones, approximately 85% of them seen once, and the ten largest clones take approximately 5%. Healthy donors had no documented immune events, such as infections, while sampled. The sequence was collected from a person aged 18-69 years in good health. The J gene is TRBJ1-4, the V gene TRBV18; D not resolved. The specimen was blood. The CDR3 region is CASSPQGTREKLFF. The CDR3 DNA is TGTGCCAGCTCACCACAGGGAACACGGGAAAAACTGTTTTTT. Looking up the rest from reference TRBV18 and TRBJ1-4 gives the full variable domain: NAGVMQNPRHLVRRRGQEARLRCSPMKGHSHVYWYRQLPEEGLKFMVYLQKENIIDESGMPKERFSAEFPKEGPSILRIQQVVRGDSAAYFCASSPQGTREKLFFGSGTQLSVL.